This T cell receptor beta chain comes out of a study of breast tumors, draining lymph nodes, adjacent tissues. TCRdb reanalysed the multiplex PCR reads using MiXCR and keeps one entry per CDR3 protein. The sample holds more than 50,000 distinct CDR3 sequences; roughly two fifths are singletons and the top ten take about 10%. The length of the CDR3 is 22 residues. The V gene's germline CDR1 is SGHRS and CDR2 YFSETQ. Trimming took 0 bases from V and 0 from J, leaving 25 bases between them. Notes on the study in general: The data were judged consistent with most tumor T cells coming from lymph node and expanding in tumor.

Many counts were recorded for this clonotype. Its antigen is undetermined. The sample was breast tumor tissue. This sequence was found in a female donor with breast cancer. Some clones in this sample may be carry-over from other donors' samples. The chain recombines TRBV5-1 with TRBJ2-6; D remains unclear. DNA for the CDR3: TGCGCCAGCAGCTTGGTTGGGGAAGTCACCCCCCATTTCCCCTCTGGGGCCAACGTCCTGACTTTC. It encodes CASSLVGEVTPHFPSGANVLTF.